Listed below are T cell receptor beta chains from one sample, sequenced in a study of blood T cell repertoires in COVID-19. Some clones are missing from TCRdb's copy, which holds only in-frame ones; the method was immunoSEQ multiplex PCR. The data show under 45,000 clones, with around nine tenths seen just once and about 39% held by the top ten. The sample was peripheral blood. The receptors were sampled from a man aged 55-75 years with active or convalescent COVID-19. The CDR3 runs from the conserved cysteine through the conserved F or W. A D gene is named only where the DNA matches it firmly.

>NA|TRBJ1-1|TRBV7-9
CASRMADEAFF
TGTGCCAGCAGGATGGCGGATGAAGCTTTCTTT
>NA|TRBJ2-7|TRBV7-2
CASSFTSPYEQYF
TGTGCCAGCAGCTTCACTAGTCCCTACGAGCAGTACTTC
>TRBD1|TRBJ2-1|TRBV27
CASSLTGTYNEQFF
TGTGCCAGCAGCTTGACAGGGACCTACAATGAGCAGTTCTTC
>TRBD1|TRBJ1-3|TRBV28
CASSSTTGGLYTIYF
TGTGCCAGCAGTTCAACGACAGGGGGATTGTACACCATATATTTT
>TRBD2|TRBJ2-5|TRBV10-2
CASSEVSSGQETQYF
TGCGCCAGCAGTGAAGTCTCTAGCGGCCAAGAGACCCAGTACTTC
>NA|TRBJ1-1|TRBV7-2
CASSLTAPTEAFF
TGTGCCAGCAGCCTTACAGCTCCTACTGAAGCTTTCTTT
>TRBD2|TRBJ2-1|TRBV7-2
CASSLISGRTYNEQFF
TGTGCCAGCAGCTTAATTAGCGGGAGGACATACAATGAGCAGTTCTTC
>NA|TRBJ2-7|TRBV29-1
CSGKVQGYEQYF
TGCAGCGGCAAAGTACAGGGTTACGAGCAGTACTTC
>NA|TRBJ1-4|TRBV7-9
CASSLMTATNEKLFF
TGTGCCAGCAGCTTAATGACAGCAACTAATGAAAAACTGTTTTTT
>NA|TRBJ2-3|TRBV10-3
CAISGGQDTDTQYF
TGTGCCATCAGTGGGGGGCAGGACACAGATACGCAGTATTTT
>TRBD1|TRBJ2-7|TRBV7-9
CASSLAGGYPYEQYF
TGTGCCAGCAGCCTGGCAGGGGGCTACCCCTACGAGCAGTACTTC